This TCR beta chain was found in a study of T cell repertoires in cytomegalovirus infection. MiXCR, run by TCRdb on the reads, gives a single entry per CDR3 protein. The repertoire has 200,000 to 250,000 distinct CDR3 sequences, about 12% of them found once; the top ten carry 1.5% to 2%. This CDR3 region has 10 residues. Trimming left V 6 bases short and J 5 bases short, with 7 bases between. Germline assignment: CDR1 SQVTM and CDR2 ANQGSEA. Notes on the study in general: HLA-C-restricted CMV clonotypes gave the most frequent clonotype in two of eight donors.

The table lists this clonotype with a few counts. Its antigen is undetermined. This clonotype was sampled from a human donor in good health (CMV status not recorded). Some clones in this sample may be carry-over from other donors' samples. The sequencing input was PBMCs. V usage is TRBV29-1 and J usage is TRBJ2-5, with unresolved D. The CDR3 reads CSVGMETQYF. CDR3 bases: TGCAGCGTGGGGATGGAGACCCAGTACTTC. Full variable domain (remainder filled in from reference TRBV29-1 and TRBJ2-5): SAVISQKPSRDICQRGTSLTIQCQVDSQVTMMFWYRQQPGQSLTLIATANQGSEATYESGFVIDKFPISRPNLTFSTLTVSNMSPEDSSIYLCSVGMETQYFGPGTRLLVL.